This TCR beta chain was captured in a study of shared clonotypes between healthy human individuals. Study results and caveats: A handful of donors showed sharing of about 4.6% of naive CD4 clonotypes. Blood was the only sampled material, and tissue repertoires likely differ.

About this clone: Its antigen is not known.

The CDR3 runs to 13 residues. Germline assignment: CDR1 SGHTA and CDR2 FQGTGA. The V end lost 6 bases, the J end lost 5 bases, and 10 bases lay between the germline ends. The table came from immunoSEQ multiplex PCR; TCRdb's copy has only in-frame clones and leaves some out. Among 2 million to 2.5 million clones, 85% to 95% were seen once, and the ten largest hold about 0.41%. The chain couples TRBV7-3 to TRBJ1-4; D is undetermined. Sequenced material: naive CD4+ T cells from PBMCs. Subset given: CD45RA+ positively selected. This clonotype was obtained from a man younger than 35 in good health. Some clones in this sample may be carry-over from other donors' samples. The CDR3 region has the DNA TGTGCCAGCAGTAGCGTACCAAATGAAAAACTGTTTTTT. Translating it yields CASSSVPNEKLFF.